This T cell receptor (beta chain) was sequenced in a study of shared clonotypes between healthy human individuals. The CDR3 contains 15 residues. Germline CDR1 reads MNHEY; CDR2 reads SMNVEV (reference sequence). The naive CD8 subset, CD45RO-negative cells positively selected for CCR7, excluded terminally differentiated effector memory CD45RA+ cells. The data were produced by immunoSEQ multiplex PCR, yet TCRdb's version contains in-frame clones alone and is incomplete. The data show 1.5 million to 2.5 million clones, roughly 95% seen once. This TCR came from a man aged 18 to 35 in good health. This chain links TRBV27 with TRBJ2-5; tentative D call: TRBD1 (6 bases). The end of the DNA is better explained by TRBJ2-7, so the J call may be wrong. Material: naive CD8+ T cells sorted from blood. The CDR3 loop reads CASSLGAGVTYEQYF. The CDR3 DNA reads TGTGCCAGCAGTTTGGGGGCAGGCGTCACCTACGAGCAGTACTTC.